This T cell receptor (beta chain) was sequenced for a study of CD8+ T cells in alopecia areata. Treatment: oral pan-JAK inhibitor, 5-10 mg twice daily. Collection of lesional scalp punch biopsies and peripheral blood was performed in alopecia areata patients. Using a FACSAria, the CD4+ and CD8+ T cells were sorted from the PBMCs. Points on this clone: Its antigen is undetermined.

Per germline, CDR1 SGHRS and CDR2 YFSETQ. This CDR3 region has 14 residues. V lost 5 bases to trimming and J lost 2 bases, with 12 bases between them. Whole-study findings and limits: Affected scalp, especially in alopecia totalis/universalis, had a higher clonality than normal scalp did. Relative to mice, TCR sharing across patients was less clear, a difference possibly HLA-related.

RNA was extracted and reverse transcribed into cDNA as the sequencing template. The repertoire was sequenced with immunoSEQ multiplex PCR; TCRdb's copy has only in-frame clones and lacks some. The table records 190,000 or so clones, 45% to 75% of them present only once. This specimen was CD4+ T cells sorted from blood, taken at week 4, from a patient treated with tofacitinib. The source is a human donor with alopecia areata. The chain uses TRBV5-1 and TRBJ2-3; D remains ambiguous. CDR3 loop: CASSHATLTDTQYF. CDR3 in DNA: TGCGCCAGCAGTCACGCCACCCTCACAGATACGCAGTATTTT. The full variable domain, with the rest looked up from reference TRBV5-1 and TRBJ2-3, is KAGVTQTPRYLIKTRGQQVTLSCSPISGHRSVSWYQQTPGQGLQFLFEYFSETQRNKGNFPGRFSGRQFSNSRSEMNVSTLELGDSALYLCASSHATLTDTQYFGPGTRLTVL.